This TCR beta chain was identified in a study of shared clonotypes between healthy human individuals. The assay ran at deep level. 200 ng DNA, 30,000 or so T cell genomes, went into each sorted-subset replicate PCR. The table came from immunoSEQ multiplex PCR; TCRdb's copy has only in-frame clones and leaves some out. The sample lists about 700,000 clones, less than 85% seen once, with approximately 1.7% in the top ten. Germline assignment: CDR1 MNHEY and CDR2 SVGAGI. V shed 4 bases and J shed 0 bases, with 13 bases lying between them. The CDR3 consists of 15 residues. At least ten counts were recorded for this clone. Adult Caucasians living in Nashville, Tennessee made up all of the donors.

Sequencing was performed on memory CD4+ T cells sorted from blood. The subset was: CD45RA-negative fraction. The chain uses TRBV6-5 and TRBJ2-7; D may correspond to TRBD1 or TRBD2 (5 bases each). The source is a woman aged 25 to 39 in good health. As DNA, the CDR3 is TGTGCCAGCAGTTTCAGGCCAGGGAGCTCCTACGAGCAGTACTTC. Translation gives CASSFRPGSSYEQYF.